The T cell receptor (beta chain) under discussion was sequenced for a study of Ad26.COV2.S vaccination and SARS-CoV-2 variants. The wider study: Sample donor was a member of the COV1001 Ad26.COV2.S trial arm. Intramuscular Ad26.COV2.S at 5x10^10 or 1x10^11 viral particles.

In its sample, this clone was seen a few times. The repertoire was sequenced with immunoSEQ multiplex PCR; TCRdb's copy has only in-frame clones and lacks some. The sample has some 330,000 clones; 85% to 90% are singletons. Treatment denoted: around 19 received Ad26.COV2.S at low or high dose, single or two shots; a few received placebo; per-sample allocation not given. Material that was analyzed had been drawn on day 63 after the first vaccine or placebo injection. Between the trimmed V and J ends, which lost 1 base and 11 bases, there was a span of 8 bases. CDR3 length: 11 amino acids. CDR1 is MGHRA, CDR2 YSYEKL, per germline.

The chain is built from TRBV4-1 and TRBJ1-1; no clear D. This TCR came from a person aged 18-65 years who received the Ad26.COV2.S COVID-19 vaccine or a placebo. The source material was peripheral blood, sampled in a trial of Ad26.COV2.S vaccine versus placebo. The CDR3 loop is CASSQGLTAFF. DNA of the CDR3: TGCGCCAGCAGCCAAGGTTTAACGGCTTTCTTT.